These T cell receptor beta chains were read from a single sample in a study of T cell responses to AZD1222 COVID-19 vaccine. Generated by immunoSEQ multiplex PCR, the TCRdb table keeps only in-frame clones and is missing some. The table shows 100,000 to 130,000 clones, with around 84% occurring only once. Here the sequenced sample was peripheral blood, taken on day 0 of AZD1222 vaccination. Receptors were obtained from an adult in good health. Each CDR3 is given with its conserved first and last residue. D genes are given only for firm matches. Clone size is stated in some rows and not others, as once, few, many or a class when expanded.

>-|TRBV5-8|15|TRBJ2-1|-
CASSSRPGEYNEQFF
TGTGCCAGCAGCTCTAGGCCAGGGGAGTACAATGAGCAGTTCTTC
>-|TRBV12-3/TRBV12-4|12|TRBJ1-2|-
CASSLGDGGYTF
TGTGCCAGCAGTTTGGGGGACGGAGGCTACACCTTC
>-|TRBV10-2|13|TRBJ1-1|-
CASSDVDVGEAFF
TGCGCCAGCAGTGATGTGGATGTGGGTGAAGCTTTCTTT
>-|TRBV4-1|16|TRBJ2-2|-
CASSPRPDENTGELFF
TGCGCCAGCAGCCCCCGCCCGGACGAGAACACCGGGGAGCTGTTTTTT
>few|TRBV6-5|16|TRBJ1-1|-
CASSYRLGGVNTEAFF
TGTGCCAGCAGTTACCGCCTCGGGGGGGTCAACACTGAAGCTTTCTTT
>once|TRBV15|16|TRBJ1-6|-
CATSREGPRDGSPLHF
TGTGCCACCAGCAGAGAGGGTCCGAGGGACGGTTCACCCCTCCACTTT
>-|TRBV19|15|TRBJ2-2|-
CASSIFPSWTGELFF
TGTGCCAGTAGTATTTTTCCGTCGTGGACCGGGGAGCTGTTTTTT
>-|TRBV5-1|17|TRBJ2-2|TRBD2
CASSLEAGGWNTGELFF
TGCGCCAGCAGCTTGGAAGCGGGGGGCTGGAACACCGGGGAGCTGTTTTTT
>-|TRBV9|12|TRBJ2-3|-
CASSRSADTQYF
TGTGCCAGCTCCCGTTCGGCAGATACGCAGTATTTT
>-|TRBV28|15|TRBJ1-1|TRBD1
CASSGTRDRVLVAFF
TGTGCCAGCAGTGGGACCCGGGACAGGGTGTTAGTGGCTTTCTTT
>-|TRBV6-5|13|TRBJ2-7|-
CASGRGLNYEQYF
TGTGCCAGCGGGCGGGGACTGAACTACGAGCAGTACTTC
>-|TRBV30|13|TRBJ1-3|-
CAWTRAGGNTIYF
TGTGCCTGGACGCGGGCTGGTGGAAACACCATATATTTT
>-|TRBV7-2|14|TRBJ1-2|TRBD1
CASSYYRGDYGYTF
TGTGCCAGCAGTTATTACAGGGGGGACTATGGCTACACCTTC
>-|TRBV11-2|15|TRBJ2-7|-
CASSWGRSLSYEQYF
TGTGCCAGCAGCTGGGGACGCAGCCTCTCCTACGAGCAGTACTTC
>few|TRBV9|16|TRBJ2-1|-
CASSVAGGQGWNEQFF
TGTGCCAGCAGCGTAGCGGGGGGCCAGGGGTGGAATGAGCAGTTCTTC
>-|TRBV15|16|TRBJ2-2|-
CATSSVDGYNTGELFF
TGTGCCACCAGCAGCGTAGACGGCTATAACACCGGGGAGCTGTTTTTT
>-|TRBV21-1|18|TRBJ2-7|-
CASSQHGLAGGSNNEQYF
TGTGCCAGCAGCCAACACGGACTAGCGGGGGGATCAAACAACGAGCAGTACTTC
>-|TRBV5-4|14|TRBJ1-1|-
CASSLETDSSGAFF
TGTGCCAGCAGCTTGGAAACCGACAGTTCGGGAGCTTTCTTT
>-|TRBV7-9|13|TRBJ1-2|-
CASSEQGNYGYTF
TGTGCCAGCAGCGAACAGGGTAACTATGGCTACACCTTC
>few|TRBV7-9|14|TRBJ2-5|-
CASSRAGVGETQYF
TGTGCCAGCAGCCGGGCAGGGGTGGGGGAGACCCAGTACTTC
>few|TRBV18|14|TRBJ1-1|TRBD1
CASSRDREGTEAFF
TGTGCCAGCTCCCGGGACAGGGAAGGCACTGAAGCTTTCTTT
>-|TRBV30|17|TRBJ1-4|-
CAWSVRAGPLVNEKLFF
TGTGCCTGGAGTGTACGGGCAGGGCCTCTCGTTAATGAAAAACTGTTTTTT
>-|TRBV21-1|12|TRBJ1-1|-
CAGYRHGTEAFF
TGTGCCGGTTATAGGCACGGTACTGAAGCTTTCTTT
>-|TRBV9|12|TRBJ1-2|-
CASSGTIWGYTF
TGTGCCAGCAGCGGAACAATCTGGGGCTACACCTTC
>-|TRBV5-1|14|TRBJ1-3|-
CASSLVGVGNTIYF
TGCGCCAGCAGCTTGGTCGGGGTTGGAAACACCATATATTTT
>once|TRBV6-6|15|TRBJ1-4|TRBD1
CASSYSARGEEKLFF
TGTGCCAGCAGTTACTCTGCCAGGGGGGAAGAAAAACTGTTTTTT
>-|TRBV1|17|TRBJ1-4|-
CTSSQAHPESPNEKLFF
TGCACCAGCAGCCAAGCTCACCCCGAGTCACCTAATGAAAAACTGTTTTTT
>-|TRBV6-1|19|TRBJ1-6|TRBD1
CASSETPPYRGAYNSPLHF
TGTGCCAGCAGTGAAACTCCACCGTACAGGGGGGCCTATAATTCACCCCTCCACTTT
>-|TRBV2|14|TRBJ2-5|TRBD2
CASSRTSGQETQYF
TGTGCCAGCAGTCGGACTAGCGGCCAAGAGACCCAGTACTTC
>-|TRBV4-1|17|TRBJ2-2|-
CASSQAAGPANTGELFF
TGCGCCAGCAGCCAAGCGGCAGGGCCTGCGAACACCGGGGAGCTGTTTTTT
>-|TRBV7-9|14|TRBJ2-4|-
CASSRQGTGNIQYF
TGTGCCAGCAGTCGGCAGGGGACGGGTAACATTCAGTACTTC
>-|TRBV20-1|10|TRBJ2-3|-
CSAERDTQYF
TGCAGTGCTGAGAGGGATACGCAGTATTTT
>few|TRBV29-1|12|TRBJ2-5|-
CSVTRPQETQYF
TGCAGCGTAACTAGGCCCCAAGAGACCCAGTACTTC
>-|TRBV12-3/TRBV12-4|13|TRBJ2-5|TRBD1
CASRGQGRETQYF
TGTGCCAGCAGGGGACAGGGGAGGGAGACCCAGTACTTC
>-|TRBV28|16|TRBJ1-6|-
CASTTPGLKYNSPLHF
TGTGCCAGCACCACTCCGGGCCTGAAATATAATTCACCCCTCCACTTT
>once|TRBV6-5|12|TRBJ2-7|TRBD1
CASSRDRYEQYF
TGTGCCAGCTCCCGGGACAGATACGAGCAGTACTTC
>-|TRBV3-1/TRBV3-2|14|TRBJ1-6|-
CASSQGAENSPLHF
TGTGCCAGCAGCCAGGGGGCGGAAAATTCACCCCTCCACTTT
>-|TRBV11-3|14|TRBJ2-5|TRBD1
CASSLYGTGETQYF
TGTGCCAGCAGCTTGTACGGGACAGGGGAGACCCAGTACTTC
>-|TRBV4-1|13|TRBJ2-3|-
CASSQSPLDTQYF
TGCGCCAGCAGCCAATCTCCCTTAGATACGCAGTATTTT
>-|TRBV2|14|TRBJ2-3|TRBD1
CASRQGILTDTQYF
TGTGCCAGCAGACAGGGGATCCTCACAGATACGCAGTATTTT
>-|TRBV5-1|17|TRBJ2-1|TRBD2
CASSLAKQTSVPLEQFF
TGCGCCAGCAGCTTGGCCAAACAGACTAGCGTGCCTCTGGAGCAGTTCTTC
>-|TRBV11-3|16|TRBJ2-5|TRBD2
CASSPGLAGVQETQYF
TGTGCCAGCAGCCCGGGGCTAGCGGGGGTCCAAGAGACCCAGTACTTC
>-|TRBV29-1|12|TRBJ1-4|-
CSGWDVNEKLFF
TGCAGCGGGTGGGACGTTAATGAAAAACTGTTTTTT
>-|TRBV6-5|14|TRBJ2-2|-
CASGQTPSTGELFF
TGTGCCAGCGGTCAGACTCCGAGCACCGGGGAGCTGTTTTTT
>-|TRBV4-3|16|TRBJ1-2|-
CASSPESQGPTSGYTF
TGCGCCAGCAGCCCTGAAAGCCAGGGACCCACCTCTGGCTACACCTTC
>-|TRBV19|15|TRBJ2-3|TRBD1
CASSRQGAEPDTQYF
TGTGCCAGTAGTAGACAGGGGGCTGAACCAGATACGCAGTATTTT
>few|TRBV9|15|TRBJ1-3|-
CASSVDRDSGNTIYF
TGTGCCAGCAGCGTAGACCGGGACTCTGGAAACACCATATATTTT
>-|TRBV7-2|15|TRBJ1-4|TRBD1
CASSYALGTDEKLFF
TGTGCCAGCAGCTATGCCCTAGGGACAGACGAAAAACTGTTTTTT
>-|TRBV15|14|TRBJ2-7|TRBD1
CATSRHGQGYEQYF
TGTGCCACCAGCAGACACGGACAGGGGTACGAGCAGTACTTC
>-|TRBV7-2|13|TRBJ1-4|-
CASSRSGNEKLFF
TGTGCCAGCAGCCGCAGTGGGAATGAAAAACTGTTTTTT
>-|TRBV12-5|15|TRBJ1-1|-
CASGFPRTENTEAFF
TGTGCTAGTGGTTTTCCCCGAACAGAGAACACTGAAGCTTTCTTT
>-|TRBV18|18|TRBJ1-2|TRBD1
CASSPRVADRGSDYGYTF
TGTGCCAGCTCACCTAGAGTCGCGGACAGGGGTTCTGACTATGGCTACACCTTC
>-|TRBV7-8|15|TRBJ2-2|-
CASSLGWGSTGELFF
TGTGCCAGCAGCTTGGGGTGGGGGAGCACCGGGGAGCTGTTTTTT
>-|TRBV27|19|TRBJ2-3|TRBD1
CASSSPVPRQGSITDTQYF
TGTGCCAGCAGTTCCCCTGTCCCCCGACAGGGAAGCATCACAGATACGCAGTATTTT
>-|TRBV18|13|TRBJ2-5|-
CASSPLMAETQYF
TGTGCCAGCTCACCACTCATGGCGGAGACCCAGTACTTC
>-|TRBV4-2|16|TRBJ2-1|-
CASSQNAAAAYNEQFF
TGTGCCAGCAGCCAAAACGCCGCGGCAGCATACAATGAGCAGTTCTTC
>-|TRBV10-2|14|TRBJ2-1|TRBD2
CASSSGGAYNEQFF
TGCGCCAGCTCCAGCGGGGGGGCCTACAATGAGCAGTTCTTC
>once|TRBV11-3|15|TRBJ2-1|-
CASSLDHQGSSEQFF
TGTGCCAGCAGCTTAGATCACCAGGGTTCGTCTGAGCAGTTCTTC
>-|TRBV5-1|15|TRBJ2-5|TRBD1
CASSTRTGAGETQYF
TGCGCCAGCAGCACTCGAACAGGGGCGGGAGAGACCCAGTACTTC